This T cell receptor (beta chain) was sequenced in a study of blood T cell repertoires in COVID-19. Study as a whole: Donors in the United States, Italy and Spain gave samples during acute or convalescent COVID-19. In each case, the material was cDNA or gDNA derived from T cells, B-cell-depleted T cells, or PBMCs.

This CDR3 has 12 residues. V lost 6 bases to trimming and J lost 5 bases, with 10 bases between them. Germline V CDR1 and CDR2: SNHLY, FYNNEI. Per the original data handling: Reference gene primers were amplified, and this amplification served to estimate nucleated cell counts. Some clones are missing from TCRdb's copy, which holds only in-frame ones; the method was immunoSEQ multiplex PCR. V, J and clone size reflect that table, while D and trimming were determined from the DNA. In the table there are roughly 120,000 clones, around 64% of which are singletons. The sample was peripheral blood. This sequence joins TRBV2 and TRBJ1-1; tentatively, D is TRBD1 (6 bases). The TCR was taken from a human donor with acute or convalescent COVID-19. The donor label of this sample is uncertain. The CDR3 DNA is TGTGCCAGCAGCTCAACAGGGACTGAAGCTTTCTTT. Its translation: CASSSTGTEAFF.